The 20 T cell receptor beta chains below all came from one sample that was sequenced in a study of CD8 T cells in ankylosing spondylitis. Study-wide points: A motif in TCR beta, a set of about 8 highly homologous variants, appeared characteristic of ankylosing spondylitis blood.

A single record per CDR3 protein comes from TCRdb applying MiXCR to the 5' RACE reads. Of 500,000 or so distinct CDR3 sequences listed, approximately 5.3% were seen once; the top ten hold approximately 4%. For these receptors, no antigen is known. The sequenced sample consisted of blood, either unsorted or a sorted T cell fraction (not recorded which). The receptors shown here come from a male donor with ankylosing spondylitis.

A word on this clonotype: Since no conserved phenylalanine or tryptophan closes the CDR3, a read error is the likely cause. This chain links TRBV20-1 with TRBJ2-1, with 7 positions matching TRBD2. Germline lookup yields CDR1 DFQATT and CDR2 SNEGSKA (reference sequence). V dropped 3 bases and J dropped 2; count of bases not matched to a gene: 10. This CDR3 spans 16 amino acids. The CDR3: CSARTFLAEAYNEQFL. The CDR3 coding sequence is TGCAGTGCTAGGACCTTTCTAGCGGAGGCCTACAATGAGCAGTTCCTC.

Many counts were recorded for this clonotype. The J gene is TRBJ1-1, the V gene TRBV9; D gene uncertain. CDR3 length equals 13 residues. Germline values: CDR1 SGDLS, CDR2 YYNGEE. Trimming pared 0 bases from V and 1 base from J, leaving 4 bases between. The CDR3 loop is CASSVGRNTEAFF. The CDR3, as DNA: TGTGCCAGCAGCGTAGGTAGGAACACTGAAGCTTTCTTT. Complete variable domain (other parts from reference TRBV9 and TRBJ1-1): DSGVTQTPKHLITATGQRVTLRCSPRSGDLSVYWYQQSLDQGLQFLIQYYNGEERAKGNILERFSAQQFPDLHSELNLSSLELGDSALYFCASSVGRNTEAFFGQGTRLTVV.

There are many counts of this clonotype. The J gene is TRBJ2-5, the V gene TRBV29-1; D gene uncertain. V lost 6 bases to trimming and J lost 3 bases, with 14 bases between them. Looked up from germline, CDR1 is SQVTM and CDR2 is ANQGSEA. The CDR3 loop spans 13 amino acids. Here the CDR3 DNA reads TGCAGCGTGGGTCTTCGGCTTGAAGAGACCCAGTACTTC. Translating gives CSVGLRLEETQYF.

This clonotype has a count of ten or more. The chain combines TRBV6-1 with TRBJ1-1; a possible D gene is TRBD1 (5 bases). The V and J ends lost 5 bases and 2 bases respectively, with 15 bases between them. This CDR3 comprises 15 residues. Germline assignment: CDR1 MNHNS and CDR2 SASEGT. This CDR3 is CASSPPRVPNTEAFF. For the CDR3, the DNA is TGTGCCAGCAGTCCACCCAGGGTCCCTAACACTGAAGCTTTCTTT.

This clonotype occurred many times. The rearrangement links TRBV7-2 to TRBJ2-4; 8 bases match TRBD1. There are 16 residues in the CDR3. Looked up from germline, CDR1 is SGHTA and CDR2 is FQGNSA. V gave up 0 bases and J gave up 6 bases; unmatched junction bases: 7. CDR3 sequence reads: CASSLAGTGGINIQYF. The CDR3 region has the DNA TGTGCCAGCAGCTTAGCCGGGACAGGTGGCATAAACATTCAGTACTTC. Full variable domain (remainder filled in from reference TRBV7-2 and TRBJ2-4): GAGVSQSPSNKVTEKGKDVELRCDPISGHTALYWYRQSLGQGLEFLIYFQGNSAPDKSGLPSDRFSAERTGGSVSTLTIQRTQQEDSAVYLCASSLAGTGGINIQYFGAGTRLSVL.

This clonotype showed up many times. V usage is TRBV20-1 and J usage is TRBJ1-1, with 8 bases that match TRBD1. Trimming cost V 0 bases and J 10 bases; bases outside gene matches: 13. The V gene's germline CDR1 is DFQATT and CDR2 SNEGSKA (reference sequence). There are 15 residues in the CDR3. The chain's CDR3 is CSARDRRTGTTPAFF. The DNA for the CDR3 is TGCAGTGCTAGAGATCGTAGGACAGGGACCACCCCAGCTTTCTTT.

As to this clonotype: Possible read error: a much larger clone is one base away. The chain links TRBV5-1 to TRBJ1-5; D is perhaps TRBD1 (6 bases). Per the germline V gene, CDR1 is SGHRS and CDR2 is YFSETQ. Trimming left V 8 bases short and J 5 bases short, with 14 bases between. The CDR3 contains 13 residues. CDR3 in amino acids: CARRGGLDQPQHF. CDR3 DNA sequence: TGCGCCAGAAGAGGGGGGCTTGATCAGCCCCAGCATTTT.

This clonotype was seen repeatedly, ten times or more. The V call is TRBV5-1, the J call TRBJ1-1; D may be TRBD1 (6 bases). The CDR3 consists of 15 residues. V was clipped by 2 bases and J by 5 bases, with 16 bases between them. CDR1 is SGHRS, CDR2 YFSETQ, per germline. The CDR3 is CASSLRGAPGTEAFF. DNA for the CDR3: TGCGCCAGCAGCTTAAGGGGGGCACCCGGGACTGAAGCTTTCTTT.

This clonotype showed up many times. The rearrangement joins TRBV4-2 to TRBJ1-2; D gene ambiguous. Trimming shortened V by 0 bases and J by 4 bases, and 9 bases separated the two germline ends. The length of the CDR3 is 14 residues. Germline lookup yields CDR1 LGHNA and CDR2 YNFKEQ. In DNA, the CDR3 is TGTGCCAGCAGCCAAGATGTAGCCAGCTATGGCTACACCTTC. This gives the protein CASSQDVASYGYTF.

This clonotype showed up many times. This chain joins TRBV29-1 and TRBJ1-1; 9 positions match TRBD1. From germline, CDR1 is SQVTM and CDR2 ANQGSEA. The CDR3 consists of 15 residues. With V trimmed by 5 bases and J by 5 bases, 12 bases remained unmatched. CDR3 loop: CSVLYRGRTSTEAFF. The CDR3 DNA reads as TGCAGCGTTCTTTACAGGGGGCGAACATCTACTGAAGCTTTCTTT.

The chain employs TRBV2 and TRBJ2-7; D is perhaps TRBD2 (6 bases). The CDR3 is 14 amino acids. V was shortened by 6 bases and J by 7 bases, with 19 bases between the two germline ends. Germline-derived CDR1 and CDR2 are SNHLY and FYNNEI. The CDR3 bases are TGTGCCAGCAGCCCCGGGACTCGTGCGGGGGAGCAGTACTTC. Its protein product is CASSPGTRAGEQYF.

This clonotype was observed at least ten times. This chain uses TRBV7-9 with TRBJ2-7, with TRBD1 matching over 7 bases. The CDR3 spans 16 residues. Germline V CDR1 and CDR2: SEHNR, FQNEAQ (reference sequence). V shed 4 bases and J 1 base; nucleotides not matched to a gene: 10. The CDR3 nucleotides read TGTGCCAGCAGCTCGCCTTACAGGGGCGGATCCTACGAGCAGTACTTC. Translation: CASSSPYRGGSYEQYF.

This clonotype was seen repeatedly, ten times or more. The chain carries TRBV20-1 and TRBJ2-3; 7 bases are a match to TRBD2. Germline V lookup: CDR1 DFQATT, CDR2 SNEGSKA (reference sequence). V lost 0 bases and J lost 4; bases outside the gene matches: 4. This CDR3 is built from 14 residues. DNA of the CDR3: TGCAGTGCTAGAGAGCGACTAGCAGCAGATACGCAGTATTTT. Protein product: CSARERLAADTQYF.

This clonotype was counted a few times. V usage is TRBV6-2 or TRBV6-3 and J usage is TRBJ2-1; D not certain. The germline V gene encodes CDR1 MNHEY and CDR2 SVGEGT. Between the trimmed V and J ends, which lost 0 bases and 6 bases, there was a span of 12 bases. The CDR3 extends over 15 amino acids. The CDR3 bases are TGTGCCAGCAGTTACTCGCGGCCACCGATCAATGAGCAGTTCTTC. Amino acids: CASSYSRPPINEQFF.

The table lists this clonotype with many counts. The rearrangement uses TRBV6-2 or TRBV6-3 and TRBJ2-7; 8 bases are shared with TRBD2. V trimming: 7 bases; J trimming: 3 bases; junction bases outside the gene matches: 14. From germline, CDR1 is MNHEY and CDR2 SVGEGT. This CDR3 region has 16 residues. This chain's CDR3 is CASNPGTGTRVYEQYF. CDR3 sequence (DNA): TGTGCCAGCAACCCTGGTACCGGGACTAGAGTCTACGAGCAGTACTTC.

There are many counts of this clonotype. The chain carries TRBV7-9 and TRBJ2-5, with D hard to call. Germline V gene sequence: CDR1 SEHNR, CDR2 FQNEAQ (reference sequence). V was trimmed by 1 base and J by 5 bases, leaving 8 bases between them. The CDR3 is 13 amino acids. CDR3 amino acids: CASSLDLRETQYF. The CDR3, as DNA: TGTGCCAGCAGCTTAGACTTGAGGGAGACCCAGTACTTC.

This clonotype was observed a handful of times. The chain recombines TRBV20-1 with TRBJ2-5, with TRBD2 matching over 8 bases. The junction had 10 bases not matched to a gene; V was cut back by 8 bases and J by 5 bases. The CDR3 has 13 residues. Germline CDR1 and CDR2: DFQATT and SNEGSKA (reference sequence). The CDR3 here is CSITGGGRETQYF. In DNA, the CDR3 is TGCAGTATCACAGGTGGCGGGAGGGAGACCCAGTACTTC.

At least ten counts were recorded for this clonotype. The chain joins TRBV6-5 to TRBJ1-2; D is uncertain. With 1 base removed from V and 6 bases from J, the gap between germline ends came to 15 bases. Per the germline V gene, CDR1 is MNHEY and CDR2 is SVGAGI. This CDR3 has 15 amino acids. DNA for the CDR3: TGTGCCAGCAGTTACTACGTAGGGCCGGAGAATGGCTACACCTTC. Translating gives CASSYYVGPENGYTF.

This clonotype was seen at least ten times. The CDR3 here is CASSQTRDREEELFF. The CDR3 DNA follows: TGTGCCAGCAGCCAAACCCGGGACAGGGAAGAGGAACTGTTTTTT. The chain links TRBV4-2 to TRBJ1-4; 9 bases align to TRBD1. This CDR3 comprises 15 residues. CDR1 LGHNA and CDR2 YNFKEQ come from the germline V gene. Unmatched junction bases numbered 10, after V lost 2 bases and J lost 12 bases.

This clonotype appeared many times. This CDR3 is CASSLDGGAKDTQYF. The CDR3 DNA is TGTGCCAGCAGCTTAGATGGGGGGGCTAAGGATACGCAGTATTTT. The chain recombines TRBV7-6 with TRBJ2-3, with a tentative D call TRBD2 (7 bases). The CDR3 spans 15 residues. The V end lost 1 base, the J end lost 6 bases, and 14 bases lay between the germline ends. Germline lookup yields CDR1 SGHVS and CDR2 FNYEAQ.